The clone carrying this T cell receptor beta chain was seen a handful of times. Its target is unknown. This entry belongs to a study of T cells in Graves' hyperthyroidism and ophthalmopathy. Study results and limitations: Median prediction lead before ophthalmopathy onset was about 6.5 months with the model.

What was amplified from RNA transcripts were TCR beta CDR3 regions. With the HTBI primer set, the TCR CDR3 went through a first round of RT-PCR. Each CDR3 protein is one row after TCRdb ran MiXCR on the multiplex PCR reads. The sample consists of under 350,000 distinct CDR3 sequences, about a sixth of them appearing once. The CDR3 totals 13 residues. Germline values: CDR1 ENHRY, CDR2 SYGVKD. Trimming removed 8 bases from V and 0 bases from J, with 8 bases in between. V and J are TRBV10-3 and TRBJ1-3; D gene unclear. The sequenced sample was blood. The source is a woman aged 55-69 years with Graves' ophthalmopathy. The CDR3 is CAILGSSGNTIYF. CDR3 coding DNA: TGTGCCATCCTTGGAAGCTCTGGAAACACCATATATTTT.